The 10 T cell receptor beta chains below come from one sample, sequenced in a study of neurological immune-mediated disorders. TCRdb used MiXCR to reprocess the 5' RACE reads, holding one entry per CDR3 protein. The table lists some 70,000 distinct CDR3 sequences, around 3% of them singletons. The sample consisted of PBMCs. The receptors come from a man in his forties with multiple sclerosis.

The sample holds many counts of this clonotype. The gene calls are TRBV5-5 and TRBJ1-2; perhaps TRBD1 as D (5 bases). CDR1 SGHKS and CDR2 YYEKEE come from the germline V gene (reference sequence). The V and J ends lost 0 bases and 0 bases respectively, with 9 bases between them. The CDR3 contains 15 residues. This CDR3 is CASSLVQTANYGYTF. The CDR3 nucleotides read TGTGCCAGCAGCTTGGTGCAGACAGCTAACTATGGCTACACCTTC.

There are many counts of this clonotype. The V and J genes are TRBV9 and TRBJ1-1, with 7 bases fitting TRBD1. CDR3 length equals 14 residues. J gave up 1 base and V 5 bases, and 5 bases lay outside the gene matches. The germline CDR1 and CDR2 sequences are SGDLS and YYNGEE. For the CDR3, the DNA is TGTGCCAGCAGTGCGGGACAGCCGAACACTGAAGCTTTCTTT. Protein: CASSAGQPNTEAFF.

Turning to this clonotype: A much larger clone differs by one base, so this may be a read error. V is TRBV5-6 and J is TRBJ2-7, with TRBD2 matching 9 bases. The CDR3 is made up of 14 amino acids. Trimming at V came to 2 bases and at J to 3 bases, leaving 3 bases not matched to a gene. CDR1 SGHDT and CDR2 YYEEEE come from the germline V gene. CDR3 region: CASSFSGSFYEQYF. Written as DNA, the CDR3 is TGTGCCAGCAGCTTTAGCGGGAGTTTCTACGAGCAGTACTTC.

This clonotype was counted many times. The CDR3, as DNA: TGCAGTGCTAGAAACAGCCTCCAAGAGACCCAGTACTTC. Translating it yields CSARNSLQETQYF. The gene calls are TRBV20-1 and TRBJ2-5; D is ambiguous. The V end was cut by 2 bases, the J end by 1 base, with 8 bases between. This CDR3 is built from 13 residues. Germline assignment: CDR1 DFQATT and CDR2 SNEGSKA (reference sequence).

This clonotype occurred many times. This chain connects TRBV5-1 to TRBJ1-1, with 9 bases fitting TRBD1. The germline V gene has CDR1 SGHRS and CDR2 YFSETQ. Unmatched junction bases numbered 1, after V lost 4 bases and J lost 0 bases. The CDR3 is made up of 14 amino acids. CDR3 loop: CASSTGGLNTEAFF. CDR3 DNA: TGCGCCAGCAGCACAGGGGGCCTGAACACTGAAGCTTTCTTT.

There are many counts of this clonotype. This chain links TRBV20-1 with TRBJ1-1; D gene ambiguous. Looked up from germline, CDR1 is DFQATT and CDR2 is SNEGSKA (reference sequence). The V gene lost 3 bases and the J gene lost 1 base, with 6 bases spanning the gap. This CDR3 has 12 amino acids. This CDR3 reads CSARHRNTEAFF. The CDR3 coding sequence is TGCAGTGCTAGGCACAGGAACACTGAAGCTTTCTTT.

This clonotype appeared many times. The chain is built from TRBV29-1 and TRBJ1-2; D unresolved. The V gene lost 4 bases and the J gene lost 7 bases, with 4 bases spanning the gap. Germline V lookup: CDR1 SQVTM, CDR2 ANQGSEA. The CDR3 contains 9 residues. The CDR3 sequence is CSVVPGYTF. The CDR3 DNA follows: TGCAGCGTTGTCCCTGGCTACACCTTC. Using reference TRBV29-1 and TRBJ1-2 for the parts outside the CDR3, the full variable domain is SAVISQKPSRDICQRGTSLTIQCQVDSQVTMMFWYRQQPGQSLTLIATANQGSEATYESGFVIDKFPISRPNLTFSTLTVSNMSPEDSSIYLCSVVPGYTFGSGTRLTVV.

This clonotype was detected ten times or more. This chain links TRBV10-3 with TRBJ2-3, with D uncertain. Looked up from germline, CDR1 is ENHRY and CDR2 is SYGVKD. V shed 3 bases and J shed 1 base, with 11 bases lying between them. CDR3 length: 15 residues. CDR3 loop: CAISDEVWRTDTQYF. The DNA of the CDR3 is TGTGCCATCAGTGATGAGGTATGGCGCACAGATACGCAGTATTTT.

This clonotype came up many times. The rearrangement uses TRBV5-1 and TRBJ1-1; D is unresolved. From germline, CDR1 is SGHRS and CDR2 YFSETQ. Trimming pared 1 base from V and 2 bases from J, leaving 15 bases between. This CDR3 comprises 16 residues. Here the CDR3 reads CASSLSAAAGNTEAFF. The CDR3 region has the DNA TGCGCCAGCAGCTTGAGTGCGGCGGCGGGCAACACTGAAGCTTTCTTT. Full variable domain (remainder filled in from reference TRBV5-1 and TRBJ1-1): KAGVTQTPRYLIKTRGQQVTLSCSPISGHRSVSWYQQTPGQGLQFLFEYFSETQRNKGNFPGRFSGRQFSNSRSEMNVSTLELGDSALYLCASSLSAAAGNTEAFFGQGTRLTVV.

Ten or more counts support this clonotype. The chain uses TRBV5-1 and TRBJ1-1; D gene unclear. The germline CDR1 and CDR2 sequences are SGHRS and YFSETQ. V shed 3 bases and J shed 0 bases, with 6 bases lying between them. The CDR3 sequence is 13 residues long. The CDR3 loop is CASSSLMNTEAFF. CDR3 DNA sequence: TGCGCCAGCAGCTCACTAATGAACACTGAAGCTTTCTTT.